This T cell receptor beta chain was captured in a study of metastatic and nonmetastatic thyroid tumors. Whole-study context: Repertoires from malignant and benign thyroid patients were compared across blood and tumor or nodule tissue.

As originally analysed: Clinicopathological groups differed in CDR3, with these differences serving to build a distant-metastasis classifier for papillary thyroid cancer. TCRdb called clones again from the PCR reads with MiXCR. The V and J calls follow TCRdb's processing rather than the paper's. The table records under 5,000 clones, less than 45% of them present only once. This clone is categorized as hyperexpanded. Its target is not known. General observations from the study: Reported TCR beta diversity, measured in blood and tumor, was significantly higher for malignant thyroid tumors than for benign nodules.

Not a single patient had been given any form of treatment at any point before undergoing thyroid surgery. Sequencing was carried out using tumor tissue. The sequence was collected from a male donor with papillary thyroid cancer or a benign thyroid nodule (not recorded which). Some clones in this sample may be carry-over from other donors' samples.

CDR3 bases: TGTGCCAGCAGTTTTAGTCAGGCCGTCGCGGACTACGAGCAGTACTTC. As protein: CASSFSQAVADYEQYF. The chain carries TRBV27 and TRBJ2-7; unclear D gene. The CDR3 is 16 amino acids. Germline V gives CDR1 MNHEY, CDR2 SMNVEV (reference sequence). Trimming shortened V by 3 bases and J by 3 bases, and 18 bases separated the two germline ends.